This T cell receptor beta chain was documented in a study of identical twins. This clonotype showed up many times. CDR1 SGHAT and CDR2 FQDESV come from the germline V gene (reference sequence). The CDR3 totals 19 residues. Trimming stripped 5 bases from V and 2 bases from J, with 26 bases between. Each CDR3 protein gets one entry after TCRdb re-called the 5' RACE reads with MiXCR. The sample lists about 290,000 distinct CDR3 sequences; nearly 9.5% were seen once. This sample also belongs to another study, concerning yellow fever vaccine responses in identical twins.

This chain joins TRBV11-1 and TRBJ2-3, with a possible D match to TRBD1 (7 bases). The source of this sequence is a woman aged 18-29 years in good health. Input material: CD8+ T cells sorted from blood. The CDR3 sequence is CASSPKLPAGQSLTDTQYF. The CDR3 nucleotides read TGTGCCAGCAGCCCGAAACTACCGGCGGGACAGTCCCTCACAGATACGCAGTATTTT.